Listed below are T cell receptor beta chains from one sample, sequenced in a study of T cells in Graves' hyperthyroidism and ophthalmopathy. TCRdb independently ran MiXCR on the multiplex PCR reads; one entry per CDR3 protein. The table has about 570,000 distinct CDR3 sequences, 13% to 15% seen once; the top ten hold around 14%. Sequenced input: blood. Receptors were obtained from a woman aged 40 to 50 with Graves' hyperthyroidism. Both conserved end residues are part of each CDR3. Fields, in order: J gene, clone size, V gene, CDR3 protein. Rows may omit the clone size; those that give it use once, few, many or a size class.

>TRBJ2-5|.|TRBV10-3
CAISESNRQGPQENQYF
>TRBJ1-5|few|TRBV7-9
CASSLEGPVPQHF
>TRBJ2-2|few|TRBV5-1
CASKVDPNTGELFF
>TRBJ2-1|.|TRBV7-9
CASSSRDRGLNEQFF
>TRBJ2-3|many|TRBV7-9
CASSANSGSTTDTQYF
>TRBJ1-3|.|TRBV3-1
CASSQAGQSSGNTIYF
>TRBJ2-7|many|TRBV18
CASSPPVKVAYEQYF
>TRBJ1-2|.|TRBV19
CASSRHGVVDYGYTF
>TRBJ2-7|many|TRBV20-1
CSASRPSYEQYF
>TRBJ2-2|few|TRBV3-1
CASTAAGQLFF
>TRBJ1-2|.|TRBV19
CASSPDTPTNYGYTF
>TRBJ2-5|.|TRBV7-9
CASSQSGGVETQYF
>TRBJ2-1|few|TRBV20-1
CSAPPRTSGYNEQFF
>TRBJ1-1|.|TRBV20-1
CSARDTGTLNTEAFF
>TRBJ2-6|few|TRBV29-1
CSVVYSGANVLTF
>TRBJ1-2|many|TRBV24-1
CATSTQANYGYTF
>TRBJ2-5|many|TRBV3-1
CASSQDRPVKTQYF
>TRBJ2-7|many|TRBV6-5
CASRGGAGGPRSYEQYF
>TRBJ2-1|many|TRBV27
CASSLFSGQGYNEQFF
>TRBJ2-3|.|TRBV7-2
CASSQGLGGPDTQYF
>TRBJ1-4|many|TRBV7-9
CASSLDEKLFF
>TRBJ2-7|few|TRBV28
CASSGLAGHEQYF
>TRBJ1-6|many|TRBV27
CASSLSRGRTGNNSPLHF
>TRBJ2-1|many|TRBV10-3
CAISEGTSGRVNEQFF
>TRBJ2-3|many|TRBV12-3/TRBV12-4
CAWGGNTDTQYF
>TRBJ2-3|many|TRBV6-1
CASSGGLADGDTQYF
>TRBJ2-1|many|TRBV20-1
CSPGEVYEQFF
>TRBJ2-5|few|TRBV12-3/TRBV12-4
CASSLRLGGGQETQYF
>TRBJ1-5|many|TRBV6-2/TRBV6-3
CASTRQPNQPQHF
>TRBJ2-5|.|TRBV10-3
CAISESYSGSLETQYF
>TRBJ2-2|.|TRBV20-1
CSARDLDGAWNTGKLFF
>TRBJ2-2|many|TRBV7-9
CASSLSGDTGELFF
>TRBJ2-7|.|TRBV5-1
CASSPRGNRGPAYEQYF
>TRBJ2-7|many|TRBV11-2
CASSLGPSGIYEQYF
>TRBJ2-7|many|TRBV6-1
CASSVVAGTYEQYF